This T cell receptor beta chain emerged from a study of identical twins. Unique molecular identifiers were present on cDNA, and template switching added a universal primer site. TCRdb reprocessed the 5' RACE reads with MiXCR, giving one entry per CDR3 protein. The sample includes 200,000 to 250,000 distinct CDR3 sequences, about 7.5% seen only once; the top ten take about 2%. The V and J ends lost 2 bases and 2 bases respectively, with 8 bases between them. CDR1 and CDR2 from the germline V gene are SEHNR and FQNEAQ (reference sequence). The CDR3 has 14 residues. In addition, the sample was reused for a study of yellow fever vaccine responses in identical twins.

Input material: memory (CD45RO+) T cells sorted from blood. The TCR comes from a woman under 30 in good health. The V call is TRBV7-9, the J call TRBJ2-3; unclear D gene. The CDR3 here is CASSLTYPTDTQYF. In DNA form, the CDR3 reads TGTGCCAGCAGCTTAACCTACCCCACAGATACGCAGTATTTT. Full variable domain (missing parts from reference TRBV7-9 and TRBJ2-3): DTGVSQNPRHKITKRGQNVTFRCDPISEHNRLYWYRQTLGQGPEFLTYFQNEAQLEKSRLLSDRFSAERPKGSFSTLEIQRTEQGDSAMYLCASSLTYPTDTQYFGPGTRLTVL.